The 32 T cell receptor beta chains reported below all come from one sample, sequenced in a study of blood T cell repertoires in COVID-19. The method was immunoSEQ multiplex PCR; TCRdb's version includes in-frame clones alone and lacks a portion of them. This table holds a few hundred thousand clones, approximately 88% found once. Sequenced input: peripheral blood. The receptors were gathered from a man aged 40-49 years with acute or convalescent COVID-19.

V is TRBV6-6 and J is TRBJ2-3; TRBD2 aligns across 12 bases. This CDR3 has 17 amino acids. Losses at the gene ends were 5 bases for V and 6 bases for J; bases not matched to a gene: 12. The germline V gene has CDR1 MNHNY and CDR2 SVGAGI (reference sequence). CDR3 DNA sequence: TGTGCCAGCAGTCTCAGACTAGCGGGGGCTAGGGGGGATACGCAGTATTTT. Amino acids: CASSLRLAGARGDTQYF.

This sequence joins TRBV6-5 and TRBJ1-2; the D is unclear. The CDR3 covers 14 residues. Per the germline V gene, CDR1 is MNHEY and CDR2 is SVGAGI. The ends were cut back, 2 bases at V and 7 bases at J, with 14 bases in the middle. The CDR3 DNA reads as TGTGCCAGCAGTTACGGCGGGCGAACGGGTGGCTACACCTTC. Its translation is CASSYGGRTGGYTF.

The genes are TRBV15 and TRBJ2-7; 9 positions agree with TRBD1. From germline, CDR1 is LNHNV and CDR2 YYDKDF (reference sequence). With V trimmed by 8 bases and J by 2 bases, 13 bases remained unmatched. The CDR3 consists of 16 residues. CDR3 sequence reads: CATARPGTGSPYEQYF. The CDR3 DNA sequence: TGTGCCACCGCACGTCCCGGGACAGGGAGCCCCTACGAGCAGTACTTC.

The rearrangement joins TRBV5-6 to TRBJ1-5; D may be TRBD1 (6 bases). The V end lost 4 bases, the J end lost 3 bases, and 20 bases lay between the germline ends. The CDR3 is made up of 17 amino acids. Germline V gene lookup returns CDR1 SGHDT and CDR2 YYEEEE. CDR3 residues: CASSPSFGGALNQPQHF. CDR3 nucleotide sequence: TGTGCCAGCAGCCCATCCTTCGGGGGGGCCCTCAATCAGCCCCAGCATTTT.

The chain uses TRBV28 and TRBJ2-3, with 10 bases aligning to TRBD2. This CDR3 comprises 13 residues. Germline V gene lookup returns CDR1 MDHEN and CDR2 SYDVKM. The V gene end was trimmed by 8 bases and the J gene end by 8 bases; junction bases not matched to a gene: 7. In DNA form, the CDR3 reads TGTGCCAGCCTAGCGGGAGTTTCAGTTACGCAGTATTTT. It yields the protein CASLAGVSVTQYF. The full variable domain, with the rest looked up from reference TRBV28 and TRBJ2-3, is DVKVTQSSRYLVKRTGEKVFLECVQDMDHENMFWYRQDPGLGLRLIYFSYDVKMKEKGDIPEGYSVSREKKERFSLILESASTNQTSMYLCASLAGVSVTQYFGPGTRLTVL.

V usage is TRBV29-1 and J usage is TRBJ1-2, with 8 bases aligning to TRBD1. CDR3 length: 12 residues. The V segment lost 7 bases and the J segment 7 bases; nucleotides outside the gene matches: 8. Germline CDR1 is SQVTM and CDR2 is ANQGSEA. The CDR3 sequence: CSATRTGSGYTF. CDR3 nucleotides: TGCAGCGCCACTCGGACAGGGAGTGGCTACACCTTC. Combining the CDR3 with reference TRBV29-1 and TRBJ1-2 gives the whole variable domain SAVISQKPSRDICQRGTSLTIQCQVDSQVTMMFWYRQQPGQSLTLIATANQGSEATYESGFVIDKFPISRPNLTFSTLTVSNMSPEDSSIYLCSATRTGSGYTFGSGTRLTVV.

The gene calls are TRBV11-2 and TRBJ2-7; D not certain. CDR3 size: 15 residues. In germline, CDR1 is SGHAT, CDR2 FQNNGV. Between the trimmed V and J ends, which lost 5 bases and 0 bases, there was a span of 14 bases. CDR3 in DNA: TGTGCCAGCAGCCCCTCCAGCGATAGCTCCTACGAGCAGTACTTC. Residues: CASSPSSDSSYEQYF.

The chain recombines TRBV6-1 with TRBJ1-2; possibly TRBD1 for D (6 bases). The CDR3 sequence is 14 residues long. Germline CDR1 is MNHNS and CDR2 is SASEGT. V was trimmed by 3 bases and J by 8 bases, leaving 16 bases between them. The CDR3 region is CASSEGLGGRGYTF. The CDR3 DNA reads as TGTGCCAGCAGTGAGGGTTTGGGGGGGCGCGGCTACACCTTC.

The rearrangement uses TRBV27 and TRBJ1-1, with D perhaps TRBD1 (5 bases). The CDR3 has 12 amino acids. Trimming took 8 bases from V and 4 from J, leaving 11 bases between them. The V gene's germline CDR1 is MNHEY and CDR2 SMNVEV (reference sequence). The CDR3: CASRQGSTEAFF. CDR3 in DNA: TGTGCCAGCCGGCAGGGAAGCACTGAAGCTTTCTTT.

This sequence joins TRBV10-3 and TRBJ1-1, with D tentatively TRBD1 (5 bases). Trimming left V 10 bases short and J 1 base short, with 13 bases between. This CDR3 has 13 amino acids. Per the germline V gene, CDR1 is ENHRY and CDR2 is SYGVKD. CDR3 protein: CATLYGGNTEAFF. In DNA, the CDR3 is TGTGCCACCCTATACGGGGGGAACACTGAAGCTTTCTTT.

The J gene is TRBJ1-1, the V gene TRBV7-8; D not resolved. Trimming shortened V by 5 bases and J by 1 base, and 8 bases separated the two germline ends. The length of the CDR3 is 13 residues. Germline V CDR1 and CDR2: SGHVS, FQNEAQ. CDR3 residues: CASSETRNTEAFF. CDR3 sequence (DNA): TGTGCCAGCAGCGAGACTCGGAACACTGAAGCTTTCTTT.

V is TRBV10-3 and J is TRBJ2-3; tentative D call: TRBD1 (6 bases). Between the trimmed V and J ends, which lost 2 bases and 3 bases, there was a span of 9 bases. The CDR3 is 14 residues long. Germline assignment: CDR1 ENHRY and CDR2 SYGVKD. In DNA, the CDR3 is TGTGCCATCAGTGAGGGGGGCGGGACAGATACGCAGTATTTT. Protein product: CAISEGGGTDTQYF.

The chain is built from TRBV28 and TRBJ1-5, with D possibly matching TRBD1 (6 bases). V was pared by 7 bases and J by 2 bases, with 15 bases between. Germline-derived CDR1 and CDR2 are MDHEN and SYDVKM. This CDR3 has 15 residues. DNA for the CDR3: TGTGCCAGCACCCAGGGGCCAAGGGGCAATCAGCCCCAGCATTTT. It specifies CASTQGPRGNQPQHF. The full variable domain, its missing parts supplied by reference TRBV28 and TRBJ1-5, is DVKVTQSSRYLVKRTGEKVFLECVQDMDHENMFWYRQDPGLGLRLIYFSYDVKMKEKGDIPEGYSVSREKKERFSLILESASTNQTSMYLCASTQGPRGNQPQHFGDGTRLSIL.

V and J are TRBV29-1 and TRBJ1-2; 8 nucleotides align to TRBD1. CDR3 size: 17 residues. Germline CDR1 SQVTM, CDR2 ANQGSEA. The J segment lost 8 bases and the V segment lost 0 bases, leaving 17 bases of the junction unmatched. CDR3 sequence reads: CSVEDLMVRQGAGGYTF. CDR3 DNA sequence: TGCAGCGTTGAAGATCTGATGGTTCGGCAGGGGGCAGGAGGCTACACCTTC.

The V and J genes are TRBV7-9 and TRBJ2-2; tentatively, D is TRBD1 (6 bases). This CDR3 comprises 16 residues. From germline, CDR1 is SEHNR and CDR2 FQNEAQ (reference sequence). The V end lost 2 bases, the J end lost 4 bases, and 14 bases lay between the germline ends. The CDR3 bases are TGTGCCAGCAGCTTACTGGGGCAGGGGTTCACCGGGGAGCTGTTTTTT. It encodes CASSLLGQGFTGELFF.

This chain links TRBV28 with TRBJ1-1, with 9 bases identical to TRBD1. The CDR3 loop spans 15 amino acids. Germline loops: CDR1 MDHEN, CDR2 SYDVKM. The V segment lost 3 bases and the J segment 5 bases; nucleotides outside the gene matches: 7. CDR3: CASSFGDRVRTEAFF. DNA for the CDR3: TGTGCCAGCAGTTTCGGGGACAGGGTTAGGACTGAAGCTTTCTTT.

The CDR3 sequence: CASSLEGDTYEQYF. For the CDR3, the DNA is TGTGCCAGCAGCTTAGAAGGAGATACCTACGAGCAGTACTTC. The V gene is TRBV11-3, the J gene TRBJ2-7; D is unresolved. From germline, CDR1 is SGHNT and CDR2 YENEEA. The CDR3 extends over 14 amino acids. Deletions cut 0 bases from V and 2 bases from J, with 8 bases between.

The chain uses TRBV3-1 (or the pseudogene TRBV3-2) and TRBJ1-1; D is unclear. Trimming took off 0 bases at V and 6 bases at J, with 11 bases between the two ends. Germline CDR1 and CDR2: LGHDT and YNNKEL (reference sequence). This CDR3 is 14 amino acids long. CDR3 amino acids: CASSQEGPYAEAFF. The CDR3 DNA reads as TGTGCCAGCAGCCAAGAGGGCCCGTACGCTGAAGCTTTCTTT.

This clone was detected only once. This chain links TRBV27 with TRBJ1-2; 7 bases agree with TRBD1. Per germline, CDR1 MNHEY and CDR2 SMNVEV (reference sequence). V was pared by 4 bases and J by 6 bases, with 8 bases of the junction left unmatched. There are 14 residues in the CDR3. CDR3 DNA sequence: TGTGCCAGCAGTTCGCTGGACAGGTCGCATGGCTACACCTTC. Translation: CASSSLDRSHGYTF.

V gene TRBV19 combines with J gene TRBJ1-3, with D perhaps matching TRBD1 (6 bases). The CDR3 extends over 14 amino acids. V lost 8 bases, J lost 0 bases, and 11 bases lay in between. CDR1 is LNHDA and CDR2 is SQIVND in the germline V gene (reference sequence). The CDR3 protein is CASLRDISGNTIYF. In nucleotides, the CDR3 is TGTGCCAGTCTAAGGGACATCTCTGGAAACACCATATATTTT. The full variable domain, rest sourced from reference TRBV19 and TRBJ1-3, is DGGITQSPKYLFRKEGQNVTLSCEQNLNHDAMYWYRQDPGQGLRLIYYSQIVNDFQKGDIAEGYSVSREKKESFPLTVTSAQKNPTAFYLCASLRDISGNTIYFGEGSWLTVV.

This chain connects TRBV7-9 to TRBJ2-1; 13 bases match TRBD2. Per germline, CDR1 SEHNR and CDR2 FQNEAQ (reference sequence). The CDR3 runs to 18 residues. J gave up 0 bases and V 5 bases, and 7 bases lay outside the gene matches. CDR3: CASSETSGRKNSYNEQFF. In DNA form, the CDR3 reads TGTGCCAGCAGCGAGACTAGCGGGAGGAAGAACTCCTACAATGAGCAGTTCTTC.

The chain couples TRBV19 to TRBJ1-2; D might be TRBD1 (5 bases). The CDR3 has 15 amino acids. The germline gives CDR1 LNHDA, CDR2 SQIVND (reference sequence). Trimming cost V 3 bases and J 1 base, with 12 bases left between them. The CDR3 nucleotides read TGTGCCAGTAGTATTTTTACGACAGTTAACTATGGCTACACCTTC. Translating it yields CASSIFTTVNYGYTF.

The chain is built from TRBV24-1 and TRBJ2-1, with D maybe TRBD1 (6 bases). Germline V gene sequence: CDR1 KGHDR, CDR2 SFDVKD. The CDR3 is 14 amino acids. Trimming left V 1 base short and J 9 bases short, with 12 bases between. The CDR3 here is CATSDLGGAAEQFF. The CDR3 coding sequence is TGTGCCACCAGTGATTTAGGGGGAGCGGCTGAGCAGTTCTTC.

The chain links TRBV10-3 to TRBJ2-1; 7 nucleotides match TRBD2. The CDR3 spans 17 residues. In germline, CDR1 is ENHRY, CDR2 SYGVKD. With 2 bases clipped from V and 5 bases from J, the junction kept 12 bases outside the gene matches. In DNA, the CDR3 is TGTGCCATCAGTGAGGCGTTGTCTAGCGGAAAAGACAATGAGCAGTTCTTC. It specifies CAISEALSSGKDNEQFF.

The chain combines TRBV27 with TRBJ2-1; D is perhaps TRBD1 (5 bases). Between the trimmed V and J ends, which lost 1 base and 5 bases, there was a span of 6 bases. The CDR3 has 13 residues. Per germline, CDR1 MNHEY and CDR2 SMNVEV (reference sequence). This chain's CDR3 is CASSLYRNNEQFF. CDR3 DNA sequence: TGTGCCAGCAGTTTATACAGGAACAATGAGCAGTTCTTC.

The rearrangement uses TRBV7-3 and TRBJ2-2; 9 nucleotides agree with TRBD1. V trimming: 4 bases; J trimming: 6 bases; junction bases outside the gene matches: 9. Germline CDR1 reads SGHTA; CDR2 reads FQGTGA. This CDR3 is 16 amino acids long. The CDR3 DNA is TGTGCCAGCAGCTCCTCAGGGACAGGGTTTTCCGGGGAGCTGTTTTTT. Protein product: CASSSSGTGFSGELFF.

This chain links TRBV5-1 with TRBJ1-4, with D possibly TRBD1 on 5 matching bases. Trimming took 5 bases from V and 8 from J, leaving 13 bases between them. CDR3 length equals 13 residues. The germline V gene has CDR1 SGHRS and CDR2 YFSETQ. The CDR3 reads CASSARVDEKLFF. For the CDR3, the DNA is TGCGCCAGCAGTGCCAGGGTCGACGAAAAACTGTTTTTT.

CDR3 sequence reads: CASSPQGTYEQYF. CDR3 sequence (DNA): TGTGCCAGCAGCCCTCAGGGTACCTACGAGCAGTACTTC. V usage is TRBV7-9 and J usage is TRBJ2-7, with D possibly being TRBD1 (5 bases). Trimming left V 5 bases short and J 2 bases short, with 10 bases between. This CDR3 is built from 13 residues. Germline values: CDR1 SEHNR, CDR2 FQNEAQ (reference sequence).

The chain uses TRBV5-8 and TRBJ1-1, with a weak D call TRBD1 (5 bases). The CDR3 has 15 residues. Trimming stripped 1 base from V and 2 bases from J, with 12 bases between. CDR1 is SGHTS, CDR2 YDEGEE, per germline. CDR3 nucleotides: TGTGCCAGCAGCTTGAGGCTGGGACTAAACACTGAAGCTTTCTTT. Its protein product is CASSLRLGLNTEAFF. Full variable domain (outside the CDR3, taken from reference TRBV5-8 and TRBJ1-1): EAGVTQSPTHLIKTRGQQATLRCSPISGHTSVYWYQQALGLGLQFLLWYDEGEERNRGNFPPRFSGRQFPNYSSELNVNALELEDSALYLCASSLRLGLNTEAFFGQGTRLTVV.

The CDR3 region is CASSVGTGSTDTQYF. DNA for the CDR3: TGTGCCAGCAGTGTCGGGACAGGGAGCACAGATACGCAGTATTTT. V is TRBV6-4 and J is TRBJ2-3; 9 bases map to TRBD1. Per germline, CDR1 MRHNA and CDR2 SNTAGT. This CDR3 has 15 amino acids. V lost 4 bases, J lost 0 bases, and 2 bases stayed unmatched.

The chain couples TRBV9 to TRBJ1-3; TRBD1 matches at 9 bases. CDR1 SGDLS and CDR2 YYNGEE come from the germline V gene. With 0 bases clipped from V and 4 bases from J, the junction kept 5 bases outside the gene matches. This CDR3 comprises 16 residues. The CDR3 spells CASSVDAGQGGNTIYF. The CDR3 DNA sequence: TGTGCCAGCAGCGTAGATGCGGGACAGGGAGGAAACACCATATATTTT.

This clone has a single count. The V call is TRBV12-3 or TRBV12-4, the J call TRBJ1-1, with unresolved D. V lost 8 bases and J lost 5, with 9 bases in between. The CDR3 runs to 11 residues. CDR3 sequence (DNA): TGTGCCAGCGTAGGAGGGACTGAAGCTTTCTTT. Translation gives CASVGGTEAFF.